Each of the 8 T cell receptor beta chains below was sequenced from the same sample in a study of cytomegalovirus exposure and HLA in healthy donors. The table came from immunoSEQ multiplex PCR; TCRdb's copy has only in-frame clones and leaves some out. In the table there are 250,000 to 400,000 clones, nearly 90% of which are singletons. The specimen sequenced was PBMCs. Receptor source: a man aged 25-45 years in good health and CMV-seronegative.

This chain joins TRBV30 and TRBJ2-5; tentatively, D is TRBD1 (7 bases). V dropped 4 bases and J dropped 4 bases, with 19 bases sitting between them. The CDR3 is 15 residues long. The germline CDR1 and CDR2 sequences are GTSNPN and SVGIG (reference sequence). The CDR3: CAWTAGRGQTETQYF. In nucleotides, the CDR3 is TGTGCCTGGACCGCGGGAAGGGGGCAAACAGAGACCCAGTACTTC.

The chain joins TRBV6-1 to TRBJ1-2, with no clear D. CDR3 length: 15 amino acids. Deletions cut 1 base from V and 5 bases from J, with 14 bases between. Germline V CDR1 and CDR2: MNHNS, SASEGT. The CDR3 DNA reads TGTGCCAGCAGTGAAGAAATGGCAATATTATATGGCTACACCTTC. This encodes CASSEEMAILYGYTF.

The J gene is TRBJ1-2, the V gene TRBV5-1, with 10 bases aligning to TRBD1. The CDR3 has 16 amino acids. Germline CDR1 is SGHRS and CDR2 is YFSETQ. V shed 1 base and J 4 bases; nucleotides not matched to a gene: 7. CDR3 sequence reads: CASSLPGQGSGYGYTF. CDR3 DNA: TGCGCCAGCAGCTTGCCGGGACAGGGGTCTGGCTATGGCTACACCTTC.

This clone occurred a few times. CDR3 region: CASGLVTALGGKLFF. CDR3 in DNA: TGTGCTAGTGGTTTGGTAACAGCCTTAGGAGGAAAACTGTTTTTT. The chain is built from TRBV12-5 and TRBJ1-4; D is undetermined. The CDR3 extends over 15 amino acids. Between the trimmed V and J ends, which lost 0 bases and 10 bases, there was a span of 15 bases. In germline, CDR1 is LGHNT, CDR2 FRNRAP.

This sequence joins TRBV6-6 and TRBJ1-1, with 9 bases identical to TRBD1. Germline V lookup: CDR1 MNHNY, CDR2 SVGAGI (reference sequence). The CDR3 extends over 16 amino acids. The J segment lost 0 bases and the V segment lost 11 bases, leaving 13 bases of the junction unmatched. As DNA, the CDR3 is TGTGCCTCTTCACAGGGGGCGGTCAATTTGAACACTGAAGCTTTCTTT. It translates to CASSQGAVNLNTEAFF.

The chain employs TRBV15 and TRBJ2-3; 10 bases match TRBD2. The V and J ends lost 2 bases and 6 bases, in that order; junction bases with no gene match: 14. The CDR3 contains 18 residues. The germline CDR1 and CDR2 sequences are LNHNV and YYDKDF (reference sequence). CDR3 coding DNA: TGTGCCACCAGCAGAAACGTGGCAAGCGGGGGGGCGCGGGATACGCAGTATTTT. Amino acids: CATSRNVASGGARDTQYF.

The chain is built from TRBV7-6 and TRBJ2-7; 9 nucleotides agree with TRBD1. Germline lookup yields CDR1 SGHVS and CDR2 FNYEAQ. The CDR3 runs to 14 residues. V trimming: 1 base; J trimming: 5 bases; junction bases outside the gene matches: 3. CDR3 amino acids: CASSLGGQGNEQYF. The CDR3 region has the DNA TGTGCCAGCAGCTTAGGGGGACAGGGAAACGAGCAGTACTTC.

This chain connects TRBV19 to TRBJ2-3, with 16 nucleotides matching TRBD2. The germline gives CDR1 LNHDA, CDR2 SQIVND (reference sequence). Losses at the gene ends were 3 bases for V and 5 bases for J; bases not matched to a gene: 8. This CDR3 has 18 residues. DNA of the CDR3: TGTGCCAGTAGTATTCACTTGGGACTAGCGGGGGGGCGAGATACGCAGTATTTT. Its protein product is CASSIHLGLAGGRDTQYF. The full variable domain, with the rest looked up from reference TRBV19 and TRBJ2-3, is DGGITQSPKYLFRKEGQNVTLSCEQNLNHDAMYWYRQDPGQGLRLIYYSQIVNDFQKGDIAEGYSVSREKKESFPLTVTSAQKNPTAFYLCASSIHLGLAGGRDTQYFGPGTRLTVL.